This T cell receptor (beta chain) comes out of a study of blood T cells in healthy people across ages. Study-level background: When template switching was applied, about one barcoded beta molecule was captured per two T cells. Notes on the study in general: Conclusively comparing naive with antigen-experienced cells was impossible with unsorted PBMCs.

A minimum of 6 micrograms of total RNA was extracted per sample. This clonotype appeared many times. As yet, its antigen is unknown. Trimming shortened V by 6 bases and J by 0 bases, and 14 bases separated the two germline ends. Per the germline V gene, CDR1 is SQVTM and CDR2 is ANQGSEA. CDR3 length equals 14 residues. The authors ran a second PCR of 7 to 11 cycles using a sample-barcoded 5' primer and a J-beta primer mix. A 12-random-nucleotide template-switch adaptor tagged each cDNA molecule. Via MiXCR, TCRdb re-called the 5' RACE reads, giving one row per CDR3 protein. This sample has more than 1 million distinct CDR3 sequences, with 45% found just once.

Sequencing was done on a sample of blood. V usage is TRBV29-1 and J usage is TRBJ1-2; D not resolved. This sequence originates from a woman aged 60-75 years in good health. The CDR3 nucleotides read TGCAGCGTCATCTTTGACACTTCTAACTATGGCTACACCTTC. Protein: CSVIFDTSNYGYTF.